In its sample, the clone carrying this T cell receptor beta chain was seen once. Its specificity is not known. These data are taken from a study of T cell responses to AZD1222 COVID-19 vaccine. Study conclusions and caveats: Spike-specific TCR breadth and depth went up after people got two AZD1222 doses. Seropositive status at baseline applied to only 6 or 7 AZD1222 recipients.

The CDR3 loop spans 15 amino acids. Germline lookup yields CDR1 MNHEY and CDR2 SMNVEV (reference sequence). The J segment lost 3 bases and the V segment lost 3 bases, leaving 2 bases of the junction unmatched. Sequencing used immunoSEQ multiplex PCR; TCRdb keeps in-frame clones, though not all of them. This table holds approximately 97,000 clones, more than 70% found once. The TCR sequence derives from an adult in good health. Sequences were derived from peripheral blood, sampled on day 0 of AZD1222 vaccination. The chain uses TRBV27 and TRBJ2-2, with 9 bases fitting TRBD1. Here the CDR3 reads CASSFRTGDTGELFF. CDR3 nucleotide sequence: TGTGCCAGCAGTTTTCGGACAGGGGACACCGGGGAGCTGTTTTTT.